This T cell receptor beta chain was recovered during a study of cytomegalovirus exposure and HLA in healthy donors. V was cut by 10 bases and J by 5 bases, with 17 bases left in between. The CDR3 runs to 13 residues. Germline CDR1 and CDR2: SNHLY and FYNNEI. PCR employed 60 Vbeta and 13 Jbeta primers. Clones were sequenced by immunoSEQ multiplex PCR, and TCRdb holds only the in-frame ones, with some missing. The sample includes roughly 120,000 clones, 80% of them seen just once. General study findings and limits: For TCR beta chains, V- and J-gene trimming was later linked to a missense DCLRE1C variant.

As concerns this clone: Antigen specificity is unknown.

Sequenced material: PBMCs. V is TRBV2 and J is TRBJ1-2, with unresolved D. This receptor was identified in a man younger than 40 in good health and CMV-seronegative. The DNA for the CDR3 is TGTGCCACCTCGGGTCAGCAAGTATATGGCTACACCTTC. The encoded protein is CATSGQQVYGYTF.